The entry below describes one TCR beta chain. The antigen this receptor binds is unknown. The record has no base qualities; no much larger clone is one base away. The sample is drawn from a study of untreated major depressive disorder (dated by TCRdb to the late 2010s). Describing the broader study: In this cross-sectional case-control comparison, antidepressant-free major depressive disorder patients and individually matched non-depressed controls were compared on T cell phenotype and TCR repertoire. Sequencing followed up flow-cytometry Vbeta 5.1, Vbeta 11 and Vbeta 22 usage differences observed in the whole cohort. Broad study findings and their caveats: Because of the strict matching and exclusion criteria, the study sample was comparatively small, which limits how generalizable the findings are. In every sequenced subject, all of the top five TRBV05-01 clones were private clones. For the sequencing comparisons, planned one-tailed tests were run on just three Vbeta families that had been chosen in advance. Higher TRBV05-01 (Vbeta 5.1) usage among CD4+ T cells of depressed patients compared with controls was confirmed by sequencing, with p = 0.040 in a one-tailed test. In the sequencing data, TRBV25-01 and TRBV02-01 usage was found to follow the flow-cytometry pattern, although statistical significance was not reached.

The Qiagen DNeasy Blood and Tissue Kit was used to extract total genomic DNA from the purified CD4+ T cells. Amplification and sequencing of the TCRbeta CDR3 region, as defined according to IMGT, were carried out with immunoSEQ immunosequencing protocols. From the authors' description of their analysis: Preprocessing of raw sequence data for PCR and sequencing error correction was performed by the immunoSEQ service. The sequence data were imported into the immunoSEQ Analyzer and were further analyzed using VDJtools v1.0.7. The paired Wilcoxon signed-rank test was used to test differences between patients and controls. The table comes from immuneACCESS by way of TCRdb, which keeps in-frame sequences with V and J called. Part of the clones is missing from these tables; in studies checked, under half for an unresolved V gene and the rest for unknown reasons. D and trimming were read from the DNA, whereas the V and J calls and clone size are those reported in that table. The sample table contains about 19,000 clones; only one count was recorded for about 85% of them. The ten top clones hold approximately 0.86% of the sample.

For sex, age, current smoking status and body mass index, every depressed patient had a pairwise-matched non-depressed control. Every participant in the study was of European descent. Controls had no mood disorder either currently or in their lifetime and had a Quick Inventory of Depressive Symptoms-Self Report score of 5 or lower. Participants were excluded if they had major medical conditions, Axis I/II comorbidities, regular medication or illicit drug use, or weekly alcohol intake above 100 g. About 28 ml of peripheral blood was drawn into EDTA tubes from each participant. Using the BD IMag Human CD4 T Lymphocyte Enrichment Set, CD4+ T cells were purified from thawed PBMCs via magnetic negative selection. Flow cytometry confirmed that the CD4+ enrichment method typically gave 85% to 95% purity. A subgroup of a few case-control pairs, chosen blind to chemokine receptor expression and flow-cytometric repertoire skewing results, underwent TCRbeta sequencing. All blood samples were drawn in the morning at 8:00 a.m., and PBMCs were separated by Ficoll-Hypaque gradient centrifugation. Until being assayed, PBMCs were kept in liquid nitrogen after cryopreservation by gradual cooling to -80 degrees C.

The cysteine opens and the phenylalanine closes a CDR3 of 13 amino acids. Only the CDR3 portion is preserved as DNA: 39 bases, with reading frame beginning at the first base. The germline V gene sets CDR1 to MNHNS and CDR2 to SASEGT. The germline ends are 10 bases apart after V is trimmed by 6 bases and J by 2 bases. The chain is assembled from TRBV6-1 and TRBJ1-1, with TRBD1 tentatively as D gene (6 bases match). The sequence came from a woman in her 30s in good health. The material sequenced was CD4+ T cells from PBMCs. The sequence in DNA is TGTGCCAGCAGCCCAGGGGCTAACACTGAAGCTTTCTTT. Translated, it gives CASSPGANTEAFF.